This passage covers 13 T cell receptor beta chains from one sample sequenced in a study of T cell repertoires in cytomegalovirus infection. A single record per CDR3 protein comes from TCRdb applying MiXCR to the reads. The sample carries hundreds of thousands of distinct CDR3 sequences, 35% to 40% recorded once. Sequenced sample: PBMCs. These receptors came from a human donor in good health (CMV status not recorded). Some clones in this sample may be carry-over from other donors' samples.

This clonotype was observed a handful of times. The chain combines TRBV29-1 with TRBJ2-2; the D gene could be TRBD1 or TRBD2 (5 bases each). Per germline, CDR1 SQVTM and CDR2 ANQGSEA. V lost 5 bases and J lost 6, with 16 bases in between. The CDR3 runs 14 residues. This CDR3 is CSVSSQGRAGELFF. The CDR3 DNA is TGCAGCGTTTCTAGCCAGGGAAGGGCCGGGGAGCTGTTTTTT.

This clonotype was counted a few times. V usage is TRBV2 and J usage is TRBJ2-7; possible D gene TRBD2, 5 bases. Per germline, CDR1 SNHLY and CDR2 FYNNEI. V shed 7 bases and J shed 7 bases, with 17 bases lying between them. The CDR3 contains 13 residues. The CDR3 here is CASNTRADGEQYF. The CDR3 nucleotides are TGTGCCAGCAACACGAGGGCGGACGGAGAGCAGTACTTC.

This clonotype was observed a few times. J is TRBJ2-7 and V is TRBV6-1; TRBD1 is a possible D gene (6 bases). CDR3 length: 14 amino acids. The germline V gene encodes CDR1 MNHNS and CDR2 SASEGT. Trimming took off 4 bases at V and 4 bases at J, with 14 bases between the two ends. In nucleotides, the CDR3 is TGTGCCAGCAGTGCGCAGGGGATCAGTTACGAGCAGTACTTC. Protein: CASSAQGISYEQYF.

The rearrangement joins TRBV27 to TRBJ2-2, with D maybe TRBD2 (7 bases). The CDR3 is 17 amino acids. Trimming took off 6 bases at V and 8 bases at J, with 25 bases between the two ends. Germline lookup yields CDR1 MNHEY and CDR2 SMNVEV (reference sequence). The CDR3 DNA is TGTGCCAGCAGCCCCTCGGGGGGCGCGATATTCTGGGGGGAGCTGTTTTTT. Translated, it gives CASSPSGGAIFWGELFF.

This clonotype was counted a few times. The J gene is TRBJ1-6, the V gene TRBV27; D gene uncertain. This CDR3 spans 13 amino acids. Germline V gene data show CDR1 as MNHEY and CDR2 as SMNVEV (reference sequence). Trimming stripped 2 bases from V and 7 bases from J, with 6 bases between. CDR3 residues: CASSLNINSPLHF. The CDR3 DNA follows: TGTGCCAGCAGTTTAAATATAAATTCACCCCTCCACTTT.

This clonotype was observed a handful of times. The chain carries TRBV7-8 and TRBJ2-2; weak D call: TRBD2 (6 bases). Germline CDR1 is SGHVS and CDR2 is FQNEAQ. Deletions cut 4 bases from V and 6 bases from J, with 12 bases between. This CDR3 is 14 amino acids long. CDR3 sequence (DNA): TGTGCCAGCAGCTATATCCCTAGCGCCGGGGAGCTGTTTTTT. Translation: CASSYIPSAGELFF.

The V and J genes are TRBV5-1 and TRBJ2-2; TRBD1 aligns across 10 bases. The CDR3 runs 16 residues. Germline CDR1 reads SGHRS; CDR2 reads YFSETQ. V dropped 6 bases and J dropped 3; count of bases not matched to a gene: 8. DNA for the CDR3: TGCGCCAGCACCCATGGAGGGACAGGGGACACCGGGGAGCTGTTTTTT. This codes for CASTHGGTGDTGELFF.

This chain joins TRBV12-3 or TRBV12-4 and TRBJ2-7; 10 nucleotides align to TRBD2. The trim removed 3 bases at V and 5 bases at J, leaving 10 bases unmatched. The CDR3 extends over 16 amino acids. The CDR3 coding sequence is TGTGCCAGCAGTTTCATTCCGGGACTAGCGCTCCACGAGCAGTACTTC. It is translated as CASSFIPGLALHEQYF.

This clonotype came up many times. This chain joins TRBV28 and TRBJ1-1; D is uncertain. The CDR3 covers 13 residues. Germline V CDR1 and CDR2: MDHEN, SYDVKM. V shed 6 bases and J shed 1 base, with 9 bases lying between them. CDR3 in amino acids: CASREQGNTEAFF. Written as DNA, the CDR3 is TGTGCCAGCAGGGAACAAGGGAACACTGAAGCTTTCTTT.

This clonotype occurred many times. The chain combines TRBV28 with TRBJ2-3; TRBD1 agrees at 10 bases. This CDR3 region has 15 residues. Losses at the gene ends were 8 bases for V and 6 bases for J; bases not matched to a gene: 11. CDR1 and CDR2 from the germline V gene are MDHEN and SYDVKM. The CDR3 DNA follows: TGTGCCAGCTCAACCCCGGGACAGGGGACCGATACGCAGTATTTT. It yields the protein CASSTPGQGTDTQYF.

In regard to this clonotype: One end of the junction fails to match germline, which may point to a read error. This chain uses TRBV11-1 with TRBJ1-1; D might be TRBD1 (5 bases). Germline V lookup: CDR1 SGHAT, CDR2 FQDESV (reference sequence). CDR3 length: 11 residues. CDR3 loop: CASSNSWERGF. CDR3 coding DNA: TGTGCCAGCAGCAACTCGTGGGAACGGGGGTTT. Combining the CDR3 with reference TRBV11-1 and TRBJ1-1 gives the whole variable domain EAEVAQSPRYKITEKSQAVAFWCDPISGHATLYWYRQILGQGPELLVQFQDESVVDDSQLPKDRFSAERLKGVDSTLKIQPAELGDSAMYLCASSNSWERGFGQGTRLTVV.

The J gene is TRBJ2-7, the V gene TRBV10-3; tentatively, D is TRBD1 (6 bases). This CDR3 contains 12 residues. Germline CDR1 is ENHRY and CDR2 is SYGVKD. Trimming took off 2 bases at V and 9 bases at J, with 11 bases between the two ends. The CDR3 DNA sequence: TGTGCCATCAGTGAGCGCAGGGGTTGGCAGTACTTC. Translating gives CAISERRGWQYF.

The chain combines TRBV24-1 with TRBJ2-1; perhaps TRBD1 as D (6 bases). Between the trimmed V and J ends, which lost 9 bases and 7 bases, there was a span of 15 bases. CDR3 size: 13 residues. The V gene's germline CDR1 is KGHDR and CDR2 SFDVKD. CDR3 protein: CATSGAFGNEQFF. The DNA of the CDR3 is TGTGCCACCTCAGGGGCCTTTGGGAATGAGCAGTTCTTC.